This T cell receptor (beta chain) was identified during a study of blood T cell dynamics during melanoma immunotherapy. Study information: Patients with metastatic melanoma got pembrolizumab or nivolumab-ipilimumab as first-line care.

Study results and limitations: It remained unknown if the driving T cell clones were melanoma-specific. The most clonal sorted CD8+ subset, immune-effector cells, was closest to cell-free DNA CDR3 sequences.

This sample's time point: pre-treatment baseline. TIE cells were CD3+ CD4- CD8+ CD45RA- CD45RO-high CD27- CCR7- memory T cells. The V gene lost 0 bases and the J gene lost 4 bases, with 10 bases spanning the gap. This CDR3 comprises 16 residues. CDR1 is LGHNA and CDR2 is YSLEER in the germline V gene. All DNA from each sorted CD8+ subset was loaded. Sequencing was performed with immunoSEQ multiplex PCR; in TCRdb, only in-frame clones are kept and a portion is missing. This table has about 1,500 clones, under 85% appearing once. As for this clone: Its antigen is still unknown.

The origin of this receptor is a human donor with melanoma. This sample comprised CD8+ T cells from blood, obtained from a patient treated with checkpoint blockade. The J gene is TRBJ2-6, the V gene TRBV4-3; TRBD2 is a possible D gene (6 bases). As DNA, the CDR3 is TGCGCCAGCAGCCAAGATCGGGGGAACGGGGCCAACGTCCTGACTTTC. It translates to CASSQDRGNGANVLTF.